This T cell receptor beta chain stems from a study of blood T cells in healthy people across ages. Notes on the study in general: Higher diversity and more naive CD4+ cells were features of long-lived donors, compared to aged donors.

This clonotype was seen more than once but under ten times. Its antigen is unidentified. PCR was performed a second time for roughly 7 to 11 cycles using a sample-barcoded 5' primer and a J-beta primer mix. TCRdb ran MiXCR on the 5' RACE reads and lists one entry per CDR3 protein. The data hold over 550,000 distinct CDR3 sequences, with approximately 30% observed a single time. The ends were cut back, 0 bases at V and 7 bases at J, with 20 bases in the middle. CDR3 size: 16 residues. Germline lookup yields CDR1 SGDLS and CDR2 YYNGEE. The chain is built from TRBV9 and TRBJ2-7, with D perhaps TRBD2 (7 bases). The sequence derives from a woman of 80 years or more in good health. The sample consisted of blood. The CDR3: CASSVGLGEGGNEQYF. The CDR3 DNA sequence: TGTGCCAGCAGCGTAGGTTTGGGGGAGGGGGGAAATGAGCAGTACTTC.